The present TCR beta chain was sequenced within a study of graft-versus-host responses after intestinal transplantation. The study's findings and limits: Detected in recipient marrow were GvH clones, some of which were first observed in ileum or blood.

Germline loops: CDR1 SGHDN, CDR2 FVKESK. The CDR3 contains 15 residues. V was pared by 1 base and J by 2 bases, with 11 bases between. Only in-frame clones appear in the TCRdb table, and some are missing; sequencing was by immunoSEQ multiplex PCR. The table has around 88,000 clones, approximately 90% seen once; the top ten hold about 8%. As concerns this clone: Its cognate antigen is unknown.

This receptor was taken from a human donor who was the organ donor for an intestinal transplant. Sequenced material: unstimulated CD8+ T cells sorted from spleen or lymph node cells, taken before transplant. The chain uses TRBV14 and TRBJ2-5, with TRBD1 as a possible D gene (6 bases). Written as DNA, the CDR3 is TGTGCCAGCAGCCAAGTCGGGACAAGGCAAGAGACCCAGTACTTC. Its protein is CASSQVGTRQETQYF. The whole variable domain, remainder taken from reference TRBV14 and TRBJ2-5, is EAGVTQFPSHSVIEKGQTVTLRCDPISGHDNLYWYRRVMGKEIKFLLHFVKESKQDESGMPNNRFLAERTGGTYSTLKVQPAELEDSGVYFCASSQVGTRQETQYFGPGTRLLVL.